This T cell receptor (beta chain) comes out of a study of blood T cell repertoires in COVID-19. Study context: Sources were T cells, B-cell-depleted T cells, or PBMCs; the material itself was cDNA or gDNA.

Per the study methods: Counts of nucleated cells, estimated from reference gene primer amplification, were obtained. Sequenced by immunoSEQ multiplex PCR; TCRdb stores in-frame clones only, minus some. V, J and clone size are taken as reported in that table, and D and trimming were inferred from the DNA itself. The data contain 150,000 to 180,000 clones, about 90% of them singletons. Germline CDR1 reads MGHRA; CDR2 reads YSYEKL. The CDR3 contains 16 residues. Germline trimming cut 3 bases from V and 6 bases from J; bases unmatched to any gene: 12. The V gene is TRBV4-1, the J gene TRBJ2-3, with 7 bases fitting TRBD1. This receptor was taken from a man aged 50-59 years with acute or convalescent COVID-19. Sample: peripheral blood. The CDR3 reads CASSHTTGLETDTQYF. The CDR3 DNA reads as TGCGCCAGCAGCCACACGACAGGGCTGGAAACCGATACGCAGTATTTT.